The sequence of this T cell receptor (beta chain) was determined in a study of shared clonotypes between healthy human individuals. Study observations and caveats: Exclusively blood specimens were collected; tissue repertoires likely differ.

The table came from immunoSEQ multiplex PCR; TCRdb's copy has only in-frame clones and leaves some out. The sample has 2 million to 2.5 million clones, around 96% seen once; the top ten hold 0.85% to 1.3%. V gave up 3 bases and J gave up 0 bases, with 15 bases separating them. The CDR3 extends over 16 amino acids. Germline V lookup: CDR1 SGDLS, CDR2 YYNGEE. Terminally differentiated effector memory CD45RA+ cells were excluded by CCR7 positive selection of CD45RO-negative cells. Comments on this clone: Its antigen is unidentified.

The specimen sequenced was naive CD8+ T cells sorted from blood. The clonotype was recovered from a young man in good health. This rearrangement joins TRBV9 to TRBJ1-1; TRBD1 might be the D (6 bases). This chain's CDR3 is CASSADRGFMNTEAFF. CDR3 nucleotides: TGTGCCAGCAGCGCGGACAGAGGGTTTATGAACACTGAAGCTTTCTTT.